Presented here are 20 T cell receptor beta chains from one specimen sequenced in a study of siplizumab effects on memory and regulatory T cells. The assay was immunoSEQ multiplex PCR, and TCRdb's table has in-frame clones only and misses some. The sample holds some 100,000 clones; roughly 96% are singletons and the top ten take 0.03% to 0.035%. Sequencing was performed on naive CD4+ T cells sorted from blood. The receptors were gathered from a human donor in good health.

CDR3 bases: TGTGCCAGCAGCTTACGGAGCTCTGGGGCCAACGTCCTGACTTTC. Translating gives CASSLRSSGANVLTF. The chain recombines TRBV5-6 with TRBJ2-6, with D unresolved. The germline V and J ends were trimmed by 2 bases and 0 bases, with 6 bases remaining between them. The germline CDR1 and CDR2 sequences are SGHDT and YYEEEE. The CDR3 loop spans 15 amino acids. The variable domain in full, with the rest retrieved from reference TRBV5-6 and TRBJ2-6, is DAGVTQSPTHLIKTRGQQVTLRCSPKSGHDTVSWYQQALGQGPQFIFQYYEEEERQRGNFPDRFSGHQFPNYSSELNVNALLLGDSALYLCASSLRSSGANVLTFGAGSRLTVL.

The gene calls are TRBV7-8 and TRBJ2-4, with 8 positions matching TRBD1. J gave up 0 bases and V 7 bases, and 8 bases lay outside the gene matches. Germline V gene data show CDR1 as SGHVS and CDR2 as FQNEAQ. The CDR3 has 16 amino acids. The CDR3 DNA reads as TGTGCCAGCATCCAGGGGGCCCACCAAGCCAAAAACATTCAGTACTTC. This gives the protein CASIQGAHQAKNIQYF.

The chain couples TRBV28 to TRBJ1-2, with TRBD1 as a possible D gene (5 bases). Germline CDR1 MDHEN, CDR2 SYDVKM. V was clipped by 5 bases and J by 4 bases, with 14 bases between them. The CDR3 contains 14 residues. CDR3 residues: CASSGGTVTYGYTF. CDR3 sequence (DNA): TGTGCCAGCAGTGGGGGGACGGTAACCTATGGCTACACCTTC.

The chain is built from TRBV5-6 and TRBJ2-1, with 7 nucleotides matching TRBD1. Germline V gene sequence: CDR1 SGHDT, CDR2 YYEEEE. With V trimmed by 0 bases and J by 8 bases, 5 bases remained unmatched. The CDR3 is 14 residues long. CDR3 coding DNA: TGTGCCAGCAGCTTGGACAGGGGATCGGATGAGCAGTTCTTC. As protein: CASSLDRGSDEQFF. The whole variable domain, filled in from reference TRBV5-6 and TRBJ2-1, reads DAGVTQSPTHLIKTRGQQVTLRCSPKSGHDTVSWYQQALGQGPQFIFQYYEEEERQRGNFPDRFSGHQFPNYSSELNVNALLLGDSALYLCASSLDRGSDEQFFGPGTRLTVL.

This chain uses TRBV27 with TRBJ2-7; D gene uncertain. Germline assignment: CDR1 MNHEY and CDR2 SMNVEV (reference sequence). The V gene lost 6 bases and the J gene lost 2 bases, with 11 bases spanning the gap. This CDR3 spans 13 amino acids. The CDR3 here is CASRRSGAYEQYF. The CDR3 nucleotides read TGTGCCAGCAGGAGATCTGGAGCCTACGAGCAGTACTTC.

This clone was counted once. V is TRBV19 and J is TRBJ2-3; TRBD1 matches at 8 bases. Looked up from germline, CDR1 is LNHDA and CDR2 is SQIVND (reference sequence). V lost 5 bases, J lost 5 bases, and 15 bases stayed unmatched. The length of the CDR3 is 17 residues. Written as DNA, the CDR3 is TGTGCCAGTAGTGCATTCACCGTAAGACAGGGGTTAGATACGCAGTATTTT. Protein product: CASSAFTVRQGLDTQYF.

CDR3 DNA: TGTGCTAGTGGTTTGGTCGGGGCGGAGACCCAGTACTTC. Its protein is CASGLVGAETQYF. The chain uses TRBV12-5 and TRBJ2-5; D tentatively reads TRBD1 or TRBD2 (5 bases each). V lost 0 bases and J lost 5, with 7 bases in between. This CDR3 has 13 residues. CDR1 LGHNT and CDR2 FRNRAP come from the germline V gene.

As to this clone: This sample also contains other DNA sequences that code for the same CDR3. The gene calls are TRBV11-2 and TRBJ1-2, with D possibly TRBD1 on 6 matching bases. The CDR3 is 14 amino acids. Germline V CDR1 and CDR2: SGHAT, FQNNGV. The V gene lost 1 base and the J gene lost 5 bases, with 11 bases spanning the gap. The CDR3, as DNA: TGTGCCAGCAGCTTAGGGGGGGCTAGGTATGGCTACACCTTC. Translating gives CASSLGGARYGYTF. Variable domain in full (rest from reference TRBV11-2 and TRBJ1-2): EAGVAQSPRYKIIEKRQSVAFWCNPISGHATLYWYQQILGQGPKLLIQFQNNGVVDDSQLPKDRFSAERLKGVDSTLKIQPAKLEDSAVYLCASSLGGARYGYTFGSGTRLTVV.

A note on this clone: This CDR3 is also generated by other DNA sequences in the sample. J is TRBJ2-3 and V is TRBV6-5, with TRBD2 matching 10 bases. The CDR3 has 15 residues. Per germline, CDR1 MNHEY and CDR2 SVGAGI. Unmatched junction bases numbered 4, after V lost 3 bases and J lost 4 bases. Here the CDR3 reads CASSYRGLASDTQYF. The CDR3 DNA follows: TGTGCCAGCAGTTATAGGGGACTAGCGTCAGATACGCAGTATTTT.

The genes are TRBV5-1 and TRBJ1-3, with D unresolved. Germline CDR1 SGHRS, CDR2 YFSETQ. The CDR3 covers 16 residues. The germline V and J ends were trimmed by 0 bases and 0 bases, with 10 bases remaining between them. The CDR3, as DNA: TGCGCCAGCAGCTTGGCCCCGGGAGTCTCTGGAAACACCATATATTTT. Amino acids: CASSLAPGVSGNTIYF.

The chain links TRBV4-1 to TRBJ2-3; D is tentatively TRBD1 or TRBD2 (5 bases each). CDR3 size: 13 residues. The germline V gene encodes CDR1 MGHRA and CDR2 YSYEKL. Deletions cut 2 bases from V and 6 bases from J, with 9 bases between. CDR3 protein: CASSQRGADTQYF. CDR3 DNA sequence: TGCGCCAGCAGCCAACGAGGGGCGGATACGCAGTATTTT.

This CDR3 is CASNSLSRAGGKLFF. The CDR3 DNA reads TGTGCCAGCAATTCTCTTTCCCGGGCAGGGGGAAAACTGTTTTTT. The J gene is TRBJ1-4, the V gene TRBV6-6, with 7 bases fitting TRBD1. Germline values: CDR1 MNHNY, CDR2 SVGAGI (reference sequence). With V trimmed by 7 bases and J by 10 bases, 15 bases remained unmatched. This CDR3 is built from 15 residues.

This clone has only one observation. In DNA, the CDR3 is TGTGCCAGCACTAGCGGGGGCCCTTCCACAGATACGCAGTATTTT. Translation gives CASTSGGPSTDTQYF. V usage is TRBV6-1 and J usage is TRBJ2-3, with 10 bases matching TRBD2. The CDR3 sequence is 15 residues long. V lost 7 bases, J lost 2 bases, and 6 bases stayed unmatched. Germline loops: CDR1 MNHNS, CDR2 SASEGT.

The chain uses TRBV5-4 and TRBJ1-4; the D is unclear. The V end was cut by 2 bases, the J end by 5 bases, with 13 bases between. Per germline, CDR1 SGHNT and CDR2 YYREEE (reference sequence). There are 15 residues in the CDR3. The CDR3 DNA reads TGTGCCAGCAGCTTTGACATAAACCCCAATGAAAAACTGTTTTTT. Translated: CASSFDINPNEKLFF.

J is TRBJ2-5 and V is TRBV29-1; TRBD1 matches 7 bases. Losses at the gene ends were 5 bases for V and 5 bases for J; bases not matched to a gene: 5. CDR1 and CDR2 (germline): SQVTM, ANQGSEA. The CDR3 extends over 12 amino acids. CDR3 DNA sequence: TGCAGCGTTAACAGGGGCTGGGAGACCCAGTACTTC. It yields the protein CSVNRGWETQYF. The variable domain in full, with the rest retrieved from reference TRBV29-1 and TRBJ2-5, is SAVISQKPSRDICQRGTSLTIQCQVDSQVTMMFWYRQQPGQSLTLIATANQGSEATYESGFVIDKFPISRPNLTFSTLTVSNMSPEDSSIYLCSVNRGWETQYFGPGTRLLVL.

The sample holds one count of this clone. The chain recombines TRBV28 with TRBJ2-5; D possibly corresponds to TRBD2 (6 bases). The ends were cut back, 2 bases at V and 6 bases at J, with 10 bases in the middle. Germline lookup yields CDR1 MDHEN and CDR2 SYDVKM. The CDR3 is made up of 13 amino acids. Here the CDR3 DNA reads TGTGCCAGCAGTTTAGGAGGGGCGAAGACCCAGTACTTC. It encodes CASSLGGAKTQYF.

The rearrangement joins TRBV2 to TRBJ2-6; D is possibly TRBD1 (6 bases). In germline, CDR1 is SNHLY, CDR2 FYNNEI. V was shortened by 6 bases and J by 1 base, with 22 bases between the two germline ends. The CDR3 is 19 amino acids. In nucleotides, the CDR3 is TGTGCCAGCAGACCACGGGCACTCAGGGGTATGTCTGGGGCCAACGTCCTGACTTTC. Translated: CASRPRALRGMSGANVLTF.

The chain employs TRBV6-6 and TRBJ1-2; D uncertain. The germline V and J ends were trimmed by 0 bases and 5 bases, with 7 bases remaining between them. CDR3 size: 13 residues. Looked up from germline, CDR1 is MNHNY and CDR2 is SVGAGI (reference sequence). Here the CDR3 reads CASSYSSNYGYTF. The CDR3 DNA is TGTGCCAGCAGTTACTCGTCAAATTATGGCTACACCTTC.

V is TRBV28 and J is TRBJ2-3, with 8 bases identical to TRBD2. The CDR3 consists of 19 residues. V lost 7 bases and J lost 1; bases outside the gene matches: 19. CDR1 and CDR2 from the germline V gene are MDHEN and SYDVKM. CDR3: CASTPTGGVNWFGTDTQYF. DNA for the CDR3: TGTGCCAGCACCCCAACGGGGGGGGTGAATTGGTTCGGCACAGATACGCAGTATTTT.

The chain carries TRBV7-9 and TRBJ2-7; no reliable D call. V was pared by 3 bases and J by 5 bases, with 5 bases between. Germline V gives CDR1 SEHNR, CDR2 FQNEAQ (reference sequence). The CDR3 covers 11 residues. CDR3 loop: CASSFLNEQYF. The CDR3 nucleotides read TGTGCCAGCAGCTTTTTAAACGAGCAGTACTTC.